Shown below are 13 T cell receptor beta chains from a single sample sequenced in a study of Ad26.COV2.S vaccination and SARS-CoV-2 variants. Using immunoSEQ multiplex PCR, the repertoire was profiled, and TCRdb retains in-frame clones only, with some absent. In the table there are about 350,000 clones, about 88% of which are singletons. Treatment here: about 20 received Ad26.COV2.S at low or high dose, single or two shots; 5 received placebo; per-sample allocation not given. Specimens were obtained on day 63 following the first vaccine or placebo injection. The sequencing here drew on peripheral blood, taken in a trial of Ad26.COV2.S vaccine versus placebo. These receptors were obtained from a person aged 18-60 years who received the Ad26.COV2.S COVID-19 vaccine or a placebo.

The V gene is TRBV27, the J gene TRBJ1-3; D may be TRBD1 (5 bases). Trimming shortened V by 8 bases and J by 5 bases, and 16 bases separated the two germline ends. The CDR3 has 14 residues. Germline V gene sequence: CDR1 MNHEY, CDR2 SMNVEV (reference sequence). CDR3: CASGKTTERNTIYF. The CDR3 nucleotides read TGTGCCAGCGGAAAGACGACAGAAAGAAACACCATATATTTT.

This clone turned up a few times. The chain recombines TRBV7-2 with TRBJ1-5; tentative D call: TRBD1 (6 bases). Per the germline V gene, CDR1 is SGHTA and CDR2 is FQGNSA. This CDR3 region has 15 residues. Trimming removed 1 base at V and 8 bases at J, with 15 bases between. The CDR3 loop is CASSLVQGGSEPQHF. Written as DNA, the CDR3 is TGTGCCAGCAGCTTAGTACAAGGGGGATCTGAGCCCCAGCATTTT.

This CDR3 is CASSEAPQGRNSPLHF. The CDR3 DNA is TGTGCCAGCAGTGAAGCCCCCCAGGGTCGAAATTCACCCCTCCACTTT. This sequence joins TRBV6-1 and TRBJ1-6, with TRBD1 as a possible D gene (5 bases). The ends were cut back, 0 bases at V and 7 bases at J, with 13 bases in the middle. From germline, CDR1 is MNHNS and CDR2 SASEGT. The CDR3 is 16 amino acids.

The chain is built from TRBV29-1 and TRBJ1-5; TRBD1 aligns across 9 bases. This CDR3 contains 14 residues. V dropped 4 bases and J dropped 0; count of bases not matched to a gene: 1. Per germline, CDR1 SQVTM and CDR2 ANQGSEA. The CDR3 DNA is TGCAGCGTTGGGGACAGGGATAGCAATCAGCCCCAGCATTTT. Protein: CSVGDRDSNQPQHF.

The V and J genes are TRBV7-3 and TRBJ1-5; 9 bases line up with TRBD1. The J segment lost 4 bases and the V segment lost 5 bases, leaving 3 bases of the junction unmatched. In germline, CDR1 is SGHTA, CDR2 FQGTGA. CDR3 size: 14 residues. The CDR3 bases are TGTGCCAGCAGCCGTGGACAGGGGAATCAGCCCCAGCATTTT. Translated, it gives CASSRGQGNQPQHF.

This rearrangement joins TRBV9 to TRBJ1-4; possibly TRBD1 for D (5 bases). This CDR3 is 13 amino acids long. Germline lookup yields CDR1 SGDLS and CDR2 YYNGEE. Between the trimmed V and J ends, which lost 5 bases and 9 bases, there was a span of 14 bases. The CDR3 bases are TGTGCCAGCAGTACCGGGACCCAGCAAAAACTGTTTTTT. As protein: CASSTGTQQKLFF.

The chain is built from TRBV7-3 and TRBJ2-3; 15 bases line up with TRBD2. J was trimmed by 3 bases and V by 2 bases; bases with no gene match: 9. CDR3 size: 19 residues. From germline, CDR1 is SGHTA and CDR2 FQGTGA. The CDR3, as DNA: TGTGCCAGCAGCTTATTGGGGTGGGGGACTAGCGGGAGGACAGATACGCAGTATTTT. It yields the protein CASSLLGWGTSGRTDTQYF.

A single count supports this clone. This chain's CDR3 is CASSLAHLGTRFYNEQFF. The CDR3 DNA sequence: TGTGCCAGCAGCTTAGCGCACCTCGGGACACGGTTCTACAATGAGCAGTTCTTC. The chain recombines TRBV7-8 with TRBJ2-1, with D perhaps matching TRBD1 (6 bases). Trimming took 0 bases from V and 3 from J, leaving 18 bases between them. CDR1 SGHVS and CDR2 FQNEAQ come from the germline V gene. The CDR3 consists of 18 residues.

This clone was picked up many times. The chain links TRBV10-3 to TRBJ2-7; D may correspond to TRBD1 or TRBD2 (5 bases each). Trimming cost V 2 bases and J 2 bases, with 10 bases left between them. The V gene's germline CDR1 is ENHRY and CDR2 SYGVKD. CDR3 length: 14 amino acids. CDR3 coding DNA: TGTGCCATCAGTGAGATGGGGGACCCCTACGAGCAGTACTTC. Translated: CAISEMGDPYEQYF.

The gene calls are TRBV6-4 and TRBJ2-5; D is unresolved. Trimming pared 0 bases from V and 1 base from J, leaving 24 bases between. CDR3 size: 20 residues. Germline CDR1 reads MRHNA; CDR2 reads SNTAGT. CDR3 bases: TGTGCCAGCAGTGACTCGAGGCGTTTATCCCGTACAGCGATCCAAGAGACCCAGTACTTC. This sequence encodes CASSDSRRLSRTAIQETQYF.

This chain uses TRBV30 with TRBJ2-5; D remains ambiguous. Trimming took off 3 bases at V and 2 bases at J, with 13 bases between the two ends. Germline V gene sequence: CDR1 GTSNPN, CDR2 SVGIG (reference sequence). The CDR3 is 14 residues long. As DNA, the CDR3 is TGTGCCTGGAGGGAATGGGGAAGACAAGAGACCCAGTACTTC. Its translation is CAWREWGRQETQYF.

This clone was observed a single time. J is TRBJ1-2 and V is TRBV12-3 or TRBV12-4, with no clear D. The CDR3 is made up of 13 amino acids. The V end lost 5 bases, the J end lost 8 bases, and 15 bases lay between the germline ends. The CDR3 protein is CASSTSLGQGYTF. The CDR3 DNA is TGTGCCAGCAGTACCTCCCTCGGGCAGGGCTACACCTTC.

The chain is built from TRBV27 and TRBJ2-2, with TRBD1 matching over 9 bases. After removal of 6 bases from V and 7 bases from J, the junction contained 12 bases not matched to a gene. Germline lookup yields CDR1 MNHEY and CDR2 SMNVEV (reference sequence). CDR3 length: 16 residues. CDR3 region: CASRKGDRGKVGELFF. Written as DNA, the CDR3 is TGTGCCAGCAGAAAGGGAGACAGGGGGAAGGTCGGGGAGCTGTTTTTT.